The sequence of this T cell receptor beta chain was determined in a study of beta chain features in type 1 diabetes. Every isolated RNA sample was fully reverse transcribed, so sequencing captured expressed TCRB transcripts. This table comes from immunoSEQ multiplex PCR, and its TCRdb copy is limited to in-frame clones, with some not included. This sample carries some 250,000 clones, about 26% of them seen once, and the ten largest clones take 4%. CDR1 is SQVTM and CDR2 is ANQGSEA in the germline V gene. The CDR3 spans 12 residues. Trimming stripped 4 bases from V and 4 bases from J, with 10 bases between.

Sequenced: central memory CD4+ T cells from blood. The rearrangement links TRBV29-1 to TRBJ2-5; D is uncertain. The TCR sequence derives from a young man in good health. The CDR3 loop is CSVVGIGETQYF. CDR3 DNA sequence: TGCAGCGTTGTGGGGATTGGAGAGACCCAGTACTTC.